The 16 T cell receptor beta chains in this list originate from one sample, sequenced in a study of metastatic and nonmetastatic thyroid tumors. Treatment of any kind had been given to no patient before thyroid surgery. TCRdb reprocessed the PCR reads via MiXCR. The sample holds almost 85,000 clones, around 13% seen once. Source material: tumor tissue. The receptors here all came from a female donor with papillary thyroid cancer or a benign thyroid nodule (not recorded which). Some clones in this sample may be carry-over from other donors' samples.

This clone was detected many times. Since no conserved phenylalanine or tryptophan closes the CDR3, a read error is the likely cause. The limits of the CDR3 on the DNA are not certain, so only TCRdb's listed CDR3 is given. The J gene is TRBJ2-2, the V gene TRBV5-1. The germline gives CDR1 SGHRS, CDR2 YFSETQ. The CDR3 spans 8 amino acids, including both terminal residues. The CDR3 sequence: CASSSKTG.

Points on this clone: The sample holds other DNA sequences that translate to the same CDR3. The rearrangement uses TRBV5-6 and TRBJ2-4; 7 bases agree with TRBD1. V lost 0 bases to trimming and J lost 1 base; unmatched junction nucleotides: 4. Germline-derived CDR1 and CDR2 are SGHDT and YYEEEE. This CDR3 region has 16 residues. CDR3: CASSLEGGRAKNIQYF. CDR3 coding DNA: TGTGCCAGCAGCTTGGAAGGGGGCAGGGCCAAAAACATTCAGTACTTC.

In this sample, this clone turned up many times. This chain joins TRBV5-1 and TRBJ2-1; the D is unclear. Between the trimmed V and J ends, which lost 4 bases and 7 bases, there was a span of 9 bases. Germline V CDR1 and CDR2: SGHRS, YFSETQ. CDR3 length: 12 amino acids. CDR3 loop: CASSRSRNEQFF. CDR3 in DNA: TGCGCCAGCAGCCGAAGTAGGAATGAGCAGTTCTTC.

On this clone itself: A much larger clone differs from this one at a single base, so this may be a read error. The chain recombines TRBV7-2 with TRBJ2-7, with 8 positions matching TRBD2. The CDR3 is 14 residues long. Germline V CDR1 and CDR2: SGHTA, FQGNSA. Trimming removed 8 bases from V and 6 bases from J; junction bases left unmatched: 12. The CDR3 reads CASGLRQAGGEQYF. DNA of the CDR3: TGTGCCAGCGGCCTTCGACAGGCGGGGGGCGAGCAGTACTTC.

The chain recombines TRBV7-9 with TRBJ1-2; D unresolved. Trimming pared 7 bases from V and 9 bases from J, leaving 21 bases between. CDR3 size: 14 residues. From germline, CDR1 is SEHNR and CDR2 FQNEAQ (reference sequence). CDR3 DNA: TGTGCCAGCATCCCGTCCTGTGGGGATCGGTGCTACACCTTC. Its translation: CASIPSCGDRCYTF.

This clone came up many times. This chain connects TRBV20-1 to TRBJ2-3; D remains ambiguous. Between the trimmed V and J ends, which lost 0 bases and 2 bases, there was a span of 18 bases. This CDR3 has 17 residues. Germline lookup yields CDR1 DFQATT and CDR2 SNEGSKA (reference sequence). The CDR3 reads CSARDPKTGVPTDTQYF. For the CDR3, the DNA is TGCAGTGCTAGAGATCCCAAGACGGGCGTCCCCACAGATACGCAGTATTTT.

This rearrangement joins TRBV19 to TRBJ1-6, with D maybe TRBD1 (5 bases). V lost 6 bases, J lost 7 bases, and 13 bases lay in between. The CDR3 is 14 residues long. From germline, CDR1 is LNHDA and CDR2 SQIVND (reference sequence). The CDR3 coding sequence is TGTGCCAGTAGCCCCAGGGTGGGGAATTCACCCCTCCACTTT. Translated, it gives CASSPRVGNSPLHF.

This clone was seen many times. The rearrangement uses TRBV19 and TRBJ1-5; D remains unclear. The CDR3 loop spans 14 amino acids. Trimming cost V 0 bases and J 4 bases, with 7 bases left between them. Germline CDR1 LNHDA, CDR2 SQIVND (reference sequence). The CDR3 region has the DNA TGTGCCAGTAGTATAGATGGAGGAAATCAGCCCCAGCATTTT. This encodes CASSIDGGNQPQHF. Together with reference TRBV19 and TRBJ1-5, the CDR3 gives the full variable domain: DGGITQSPKYLFRKEGQNVTLSCEQNLNHDAMYWYRQDPGQGLRLIYYSQIVNDFQKGDIAEGYSVSREKKESFPLTVTSAQKNPTAFYLCASSIDGGNQPQHFGDGTRLSIL.

On this clone itself: This CDR3 fails to terminate in the conserved phenylalanine or tryptophan, so it likely reflects a read error. The DNA is left out, because the CDR3 cannot be placed on it with certainty; the CDR3 is given as TCRdb lists it. The chain carries TRBV12-3 or TRBV12-4 and TRBJ2-2. The CDR3 is 9 amino acids long, termini counted. CDR3 amino acids: CASRGGGAG.

There are many counts of this clone. The chain joins TRBV11-3 to TRBJ1-1; 11 positions agree with TRBD1. CDR1 is SGHNT and CDR2 is YENEEA in the germline V gene. The CDR3 loop spans 16 amino acids. Trimming cost V 4 bases and J 1 base; bases outside gene matches: 5. CDR3 bases: TGTGCCAGCAGCTCCGGGACAGGGGGGTGGAACACTGAAGCTTTCTTT. It codes for CASSSGTGGWNTEAFF.

This clone has a count of ten or more. The rearrangement uses TRBV6-1 and TRBJ2-7; no firm D call. With 3 bases removed from V and 0 bases from J, the gap between germline ends came to 12 bases. The CDR3 extends over 15 amino acids. CDR1 MNHNS and CDR2 SASEGT come from the germline V gene. The CDR3 protein is CASSDGRRSSYEQYF. The CDR3 coding sequence is TGTGCCAGCAGTGATGGACGAAGAAGCTCCTACGAGCAGTACTTC.

At least ten counts were recorded for this clone. V and J are TRBV9 and TRBJ2-1; TRBD2 agrees at 12 bases. The trim removed 0 bases at V and 4 bases at J, leaving 5 bases unmatched. The CDR3 extends over 17 amino acids. The germline CDR1 and CDR2 sequences are SGDLS and YYNGEE. This chain's CDR3 is CASSVGLAGGSYNEQFF. In DNA form, the CDR3 reads TGTGCCAGCAGCGTAGGCCTAGCGGGAGGGTCATACAATGAGCAGTTCTTC.

Notes on this clone: Since a much larger clone is just one base distant, this may be a read error. This chain connects TRBV10-2 to TRBJ2-5; a weak D match, TRBD2 (6 bases). CDR1 WSHSY and CDR2 SAAADI come from the germline V gene. The CDR3 consists of 14 residues. The CDR3 loop is CASSESSGQEAQYF. The CDR3 DNA sequence: TGCGCCAGCAGTGAGTCTAGCGGTCAAGAGGCCCAGTACTTC.

Ten or more counts support this clone. V gene TRBV6-1 combines with J gene TRBJ1-4; TRBD1 agrees at 7 bases. Germline assignment: CDR1 MNHNS and CDR2 SASEGT. This CDR3 spans 14 amino acids. Losses at the gene ends were 7 bases for V and 4 bases for J; bases not matched to a gene: 6. CDR3 in DNA: TGTGCCAGCATCCTCAGGGGGATTAATGAAAAACTGTTTTTT. It is translated as CASILRGINEKLFF.

This clone was detected only a few times. Germline is not matched at one junction end, which may reflect a read error. This chain connects TRBV7-8 to TRBJ1-3; D not resolved. Germline V gene lookup returns CDR1 SGHVS and CDR2 FQNEAQ. The length of the CDR3 is 15 residues. This CDR3 is CASSLGPYSGNTVYF. CDR3 sequence (DNA): TGTGCCAGCAGCTTGGGCCCTTACTCTGGAAACACCGTATATTTT.

On this clone: One base away lies a much larger clone, so this may be a sequencing read error. The rearrangement joins TRBV7-3 to TRBJ1-1, with D uncertain. Germline CDR1 reads SGHTA; CDR2 reads FQGTGA. Between the trimmed V and J ends, which lost 1 base and 6 bases, there was a span of 12 bases. CDR3 length: 14 amino acids. In DNA form, the CDR3 reads TGTGCCAGCAGCTTAAAGGGCGGGGAGGCTGAAGCTTTCTTT. This codes for CASSLKGGEAEAFF.